The 24 T cell receptor beta chains below come from one sample, sequenced in a study of T cell changes during pregnancy in multiple sclerosis. Clones were sequenced by immunoSEQ multiplex PCR, and TCRdb holds only the in-frame ones, with some missing. The table lists 25,000 to 30,000 clones, roughly 92% of them singletons. Sequencing was performed on CD4+ T cells from peripheral blood mononuclear cells, taken in the first trimester of pregnancy. The receptors shown here come from a female donor with multiple sclerosis, enrolled in a pregnancy study.

The chain employs TRBV7-6 and TRBJ2-7; a possible D gene is TRBD2 (6 bases). Germline V gene lookup returns CDR1 SGHVS and CDR2 FNYEAQ. The CDR3 contains 13 residues. V was cut by 2 bases and J by 6 bases, with 11 bases left in between. The CDR3 loop reads CASSLPQGGEQYF. DNA for the CDR3: TGTGCCAGCAGCTTACCTCAGGGAGGCGAGCAGTACTTC.

The CDR3 bases are TGCGCCAGCAGCTTGGCCCCGCGAACTACAGGGAGTCGCACAGATACGCAGTATTTT. Translation gives CASSLAPRTTGSRTDTQYF. This chain joins TRBV5-1 and TRBJ2-3; D is possibly TRBD1 (6 bases). From germline, CDR1 is SGHRS and CDR2 YFSETQ. This CDR3 spans 19 amino acids. V shed 0 bases and J shed 1 base, with 21 bases lying between them.

J is TRBJ1-2 and V is TRBV4-1; 7 bases are shared with TRBD1. Losses at the gene ends were 4 bases for V and 6 bases for J; bases not matched to a gene: 11. CDR1 is MGHRA, CDR2 YSYEKL, per germline. The CDR3 runs to 15 residues. This CDR3 is CASSPLPGGGNGYTF. In nucleotides, the CDR3 is TGCGCCAGCAGCCCCCTTCCGGGAGGGGGCAATGGCTACACCTTC.

The chain carries TRBV19 and TRBJ2-1; 7 positions agree with TRBD2. CDR1 LNHDA and CDR2 SQIVND come from the germline V gene (reference sequence). J was trimmed by 6 bases and V by 6 bases; bases with no gene match: 8. This CDR3 comprises 14 residues. The CDR3 sequence: CASSRSGISNEQFF. The CDR3, as DNA: TGTGCCAGTAGCAGGAGCGGGATTTCCAATGAGCAGTTCTTC.

The chain couples TRBV11-2 to TRBJ1-1; 12 bases match TRBD1. The junction had 10 bases not matched to a gene; V was cut back by 4 bases and J by 1 base. The CDR3 spans 18 residues. CDR1 SGHAT and CDR2 FQNNGV come from the germline V gene. CDR3 DNA: TGTGCCAGCAGCTCGCTCGGGACAGGGGGCTTCGGGAACACTGAAGCTTTCTTT. The encoded protein is CASSSLGTGGFGNTEAFF.

The chain combines TRBV9 with TRBJ2-3; 8 bases line up with TRBD1. Germline assignment: CDR1 SGDLS and CDR2 YYNGEE. Trimming took 8 bases from V and 6 from J; bases not matched to a gene: 5. The CDR3 contains 12 residues. CDR3 in DNA: TGTGCCAGTAGCAGGGGGCAGGATACGCAGTATTTT. This encodes CASSRGQDTQYF.

The chain links TRBV29-1 to TRBJ1-2, with D possibly being TRBD1 (5 bases). CDR1 and CDR2 (germline): SQVTM, ANQGSEA. Trimming pared 7 bases from V and 0 bases from J, leaving 9 bases between. The CDR3 length is 12 residues. In nucleotides, the CDR3 is TGCAGCGCGGGGGAGTCTAACTATGGCTACACCTTC. Protein sequence: CSAGESNYGYTF.

V is TRBV16 and J is TRBJ1-1; 9 bases align to TRBD1. The CDR3 covers 16 residues. V was pared by 1 base and J by 1 base, with 4 bases of the junction left unmatched. Germline V gives CDR1 KGHSY, CDR2 FQNENV. The CDR3 spells CASSQWTGVQNTEAFF. CDR3 nucleotides: TGTGCCAGCAGCCAATGGACAGGGGTCCAGAACACTGAAGCTTTCTTT.

The chain uses TRBV28 and TRBJ1-1, with TRBD1 identical over 12 bases. The CDR3 covers 15 residues. CDR1 is MDHEN, CDR2 SYDVKM, per germline. V gave up 6 bases and J gave up 6 bases; unmatched junction bases: 8. The CDR3 reads CASSAPGQGAPEAFF. Written as DNA, the CDR3 is TGTGCCAGCAGCGCCCCGGGACAGGGGGCCCCTGAAGCTTTCTTT.

This clone was counted a few times. This sequence joins TRBV2 and TRBJ2-2, with 9 nucleotides matching TRBD1. CDR1 is SNHLY and CDR2 is FYNNEI in the germline V gene. Trimming at V came to 7 bases and at J to 6 bases, leaving 12 bases not matched to a gene. CDR3 length: 16 residues. In nucleotides, the CDR3 is TGTGCCAGCAAGGATCGTAGTGACAGGGGGGCCGGGGAGCTGTTTTTT. Translation: CASKDRSDRGAGELFF.

The chain links TRBV7-9 to TRBJ1-2; D is perhaps TRBD1 (6 bases). This CDR3 contains 16 residues. The germline gives CDR1 SEHNR, CDR2 FQNEAQ (reference sequence). Trimming took off 6 bases at V and 2 bases at J, with 19 bases between the two ends. The CDR3 DNA sequence: TGTGCCAGCAGACCTGGGTACACACAGGGAAACTATGGCTACACCTTC. Its translation: CASRPGYTQGNYGYTF.

The V gene is TRBV6-5, the J gene TRBJ1-5; D unresolved. The CDR3 has 14 amino acids. Looked up from germline, CDR1 is MNHEY and CDR2 is SVGAGI. Trimming removed 0 bases from V and 5 bases from J, with 8 bases in between. CDR3 DNA sequence: TGTGCCAGCAGTTACTCTGAACAATATCAGCCCCAGCATTTT. Protein sequence: CASSYSEQYQPQHF.

Sample share makes this clone medium-sized. This sequence joins TRBV7-2 and TRBJ1-3, with 8 bases aligning to TRBD1. Unmatched junction bases numbered 4, after V lost 3 bases and J lost 0 bases. Germline CDR1 is SGHTA and CDR2 is FQGNSA. This CDR3 spans 16 amino acids. The CDR3 DNA reads as TGTGCCAGCAGCTTTAGACAGGGGAGCTCTGGAAACACCATATATTTT. Translating it yields CASSFRQGSSGNTIYF.

The chain recombines TRBV4-3 with TRBJ2-3, with a weak D call TRBD2 (6 bases). Per the germline V gene, CDR1 is LGHNA and CDR2 is YSLEER. The length of the CDR3 is 19 residues. Trimming pared 1 base from V and 0 bases from J, leaving 20 bases between. The CDR3 DNA follows: TGCGCCAGCAGCCAAGGGGGGGAGATTCCGCCCTCTAGCACAGATACGCAGTATTTT. As protein: CASSQGGEIPPSSTDTQYF.

The chain couples TRBV4-1 to TRBJ1-5; the D gene is possibly TRBD1 (6 bases). Deletions cut 2 bases from V and 3 bases from J, with 20 bases between. The CDR3 length is 18 residues. Looked up from germline, CDR1 is MGHRA and CDR2 is YSYEKL. CDR3: CASSQSAPQGRLNQPQHF. The CDR3 coding sequence is TGCGCCAGCAGCCAATCGGCGCCACAGGGACGTCTCAATCAGCCCCAGCATTTT.

The gene calls are TRBV6-7 and TRBJ1-5; weak D call: TRBD1 (6 bases). TRBV6-7 is sorted into the ORF group, with uncertain function. CDR3 length: 16 residues. The germline V and J ends were trimmed by 5 bases and 3 bases, with 17 bases remaining between them. Here the CDR3 reads CASSPPRGQTNQPQHF. The CDR3 nucleotides read TGTGCCAGCAGTCCCCCGAGGGGACAAACCAATCAGCCCCAGCATTTT.

The V gene is TRBV6-1, the J gene TRBJ1-5; D not certain. Per the germline V gene, CDR1 is MNHNS and CDR2 is SASEGT. CDR3 size: 13 residues. V was clipped by 10 bases and J by 0 bases, with 10 bases between them. CDR3 amino acids: CATEGNSNQPQHF. The DNA for the CDR3 is TGTGCCACCGAGGGTAATAGCAATCAGCCCCAGCATTTT.

In its sample, this clone was seen once. The V and J genes are TRBV5-1 and TRBJ2-1, with 9 bases that match TRBD2. The CDR3 contains 15 residues. Germline V CDR1 and CDR2: SGHRS, YFSETQ. J was trimmed by 9 bases and V by 4 bases; bases with no gene match: 11. In nucleotides, the CDR3 is TGCGCCAGCAGCCCGTTAGCGGGGGCGGGGGGTGAGCAGTTCTTC. This sequence encodes CASSPLAGAGGEQFF.

This chain links TRBV5-1 with TRBJ2-5; 8 bases line up with TRBD1. The ends lost 5 bases at V and 3 bases at J; junction bases unmatched: 12. Germline V gene lookup returns CDR1 SGHRS and CDR2 YFSETQ. There are 16 residues in the CDR3. This CDR3 is CASREGAGGVEETQYF. CDR3 bases: TGCGCCAGCAGGGAGGGCGCAGGGGGCGTAGAAGAGACCCAGTACTTC. The full variable domain, in which reference TRBV5-1 and TRBJ2-5 provide the parts outside the CDR3, is KAGVTQTPRYLIKTRGQQVTLSCSPISGHRSVSWYQQTPGQGLQFLFEYFSETQRNKGNFPGRFSGRQFSNSRSEMNVSTLELGDSALYLCASREGAGGVEETQYFGPGTRLLVL.

The V call is TRBV5-1, the J call TRBJ2-7; D might be TRBD2 (6 bases). CDR1 SGHRS and CDR2 YFSETQ come from the germline V gene. The CDR3 covers 13 residues. V was trimmed by 0 bases and J by 4 bases, leaving 8 bases between them. The CDR3 here is CASSLAAGYEQYF. The CDR3 coding sequence is TGCGCCAGCAGCTTGGCGGCGGGGTACGAGCAGTACTTC.

This clone was counted between two and nine times. V and J are TRBV30 and TRBJ1-1, with D unresolved. This CDR3 has 13 residues. Looked up from germline, CDR1 is GTSNPN and CDR2 is SVGIG (reference sequence). Trimming removed 0 bases from V and 8 bases from J, with 13 bases in between. The CDR3 coding sequence is TGTGCCTGGAGTGTATTGGGAGAGACAGAAGCTTTCTTT. Translating gives CAWSVLGETEAFF.

The chain couples TRBV7-3 to TRBJ2-1; D unclear. Germline CDR1 SGHTA, CDR2 FQGTGA. Trimming left V 1 base short and J 6 bases short, with 4 bases between. CDR3 length equals 12 residues. This CDR3 reads CASSLSGNEQFF. CDR3 coding DNA: TGTGCCAGCAGCTTAAGCGGCAATGAGCAGTTCTTC.

V and J are TRBV7-9 and TRBJ2-3, with 11 bases lining up with TRBD2. The CDR3 length is 15 residues. V lost 1 base, J lost 8 bases, and 5 bases stayed unmatched. From germline, CDR1 is SEHNR and CDR2 FQNEAQ (reference sequence). The CDR3 nucleotides are TGTGCCAGCAGCTTAGGTAGCGGGGGGGAAGGTACGCAGTATTTT. Its protein product is CASSLGSGGEGTQYF.

The chain carries TRBV7-8 and TRBJ1-5; D unresolved. The germline V gene encodes CDR1 SGHVS and CDR2 FQNEAQ. CDR3 length equals 15 residues. The V gene lost 1 base and the J gene lost 9 bases, with 16 bases spanning the gap. The CDR3 DNA sequence: TGTGCCAGCAGCTTAGGGTCCGGGGTTTTTATGCCCCAGCATTTT. Residues: CASSLGSGVFMPQHF.